This T cell receptor beta chain was documented in a study of shared clonotypes between healthy human individuals. Per germline, CDR1 SNHLY and CDR2 FYNNEI. The CDR3 spans 11 residues. V lost 3 bases, J lost 12 bases, and 11 bases lay in between. Assay runs were performed at deep level. Sorted-subset replicate PCRs used roughly 210 ng of genomic DNA. This amount corresponded to 30,000 to 35,000 T cell genomes. Profiling relied on immunoSEQ multiplex PCR, and the TCRdb table lists in-frame clones only, not all of them. This sample carries around 1.6 million clones, around 98% of them seen once, and the ten largest clones take 0.4% to 0.55%.

Sequencing was carried out using naive CD4+ T cells sorted from blood. Indicated subset: CD45RA+ positively selected. The rearrangement joins TRBV2 to TRBJ1-1; no reliable D call. The TCR was taken from a man younger than 40 in good health. Written as DNA, the CDR3 is TGTGCCAGCAGTGATAATTGGTGGCCTTTCTTT. It yields the protein CASSDNWWPFF.